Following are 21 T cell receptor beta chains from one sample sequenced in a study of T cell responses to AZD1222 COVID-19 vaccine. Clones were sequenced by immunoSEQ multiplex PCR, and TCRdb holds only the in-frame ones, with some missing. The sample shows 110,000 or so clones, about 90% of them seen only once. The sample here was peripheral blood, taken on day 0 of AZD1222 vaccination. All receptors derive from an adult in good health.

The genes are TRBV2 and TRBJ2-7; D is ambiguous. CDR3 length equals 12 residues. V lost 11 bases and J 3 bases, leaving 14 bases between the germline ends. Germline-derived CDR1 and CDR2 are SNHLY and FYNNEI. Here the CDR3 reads CAGQAPNYEQYF. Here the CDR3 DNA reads TGTGCCGGCCAGGCGCCGAACTACGAGCAGTACTTC.

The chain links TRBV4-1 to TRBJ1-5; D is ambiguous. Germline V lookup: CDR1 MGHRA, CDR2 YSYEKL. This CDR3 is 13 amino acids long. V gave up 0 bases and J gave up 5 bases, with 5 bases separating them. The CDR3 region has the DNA TGCGCCAGCAGCCAAGACAGTTATCAGCCCCAGCATTTT. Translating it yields CASSQDSYQPQHF.

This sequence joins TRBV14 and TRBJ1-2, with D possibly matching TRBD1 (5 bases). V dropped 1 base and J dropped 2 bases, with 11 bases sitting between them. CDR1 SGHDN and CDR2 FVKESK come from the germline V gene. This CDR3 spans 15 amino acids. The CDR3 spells CASSQGRGGNYGYTF. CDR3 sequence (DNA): TGTGCCAGCAGCCAAGGTCGCGGGGGGAACTATGGCTACACCTTC.

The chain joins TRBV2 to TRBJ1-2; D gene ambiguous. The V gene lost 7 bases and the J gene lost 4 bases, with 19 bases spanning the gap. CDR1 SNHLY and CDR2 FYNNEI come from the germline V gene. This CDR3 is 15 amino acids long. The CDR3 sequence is CASTTSSPAPYGYTF. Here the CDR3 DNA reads TGTGCCAGCACCACAAGTAGCCCAGCCCCCTATGGCTACACCTTC. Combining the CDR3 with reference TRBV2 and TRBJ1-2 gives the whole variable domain EPEVTQTPSHQVTQMGQEVILRCVPISNHLYFYWYRQILGQKVEFLVSFYNNEISEKSEIFDDQFSVERPDGSNFTLKIRSTKLEDSAMYFCASTTSSPAPYGYTFGSGTRLTVV.

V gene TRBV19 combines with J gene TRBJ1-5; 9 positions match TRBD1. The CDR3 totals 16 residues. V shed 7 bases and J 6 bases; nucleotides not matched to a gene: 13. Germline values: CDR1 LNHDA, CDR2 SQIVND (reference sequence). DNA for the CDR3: TGTGCCAGTAACTTTCTCGGACAGGGGAAGAGTCAGCCCCAGCATTTT. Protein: CASNFLGQGKSQPQHF.

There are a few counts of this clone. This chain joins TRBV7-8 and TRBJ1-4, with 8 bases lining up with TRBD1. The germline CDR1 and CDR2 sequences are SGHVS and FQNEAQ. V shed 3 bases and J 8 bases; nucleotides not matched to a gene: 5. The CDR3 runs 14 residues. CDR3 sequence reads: CASSFRDRGEKLFF. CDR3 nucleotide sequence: TGTGCCAGCAGCTTCCGCGACAGGGGAGAAAAACTGTTTTTT.

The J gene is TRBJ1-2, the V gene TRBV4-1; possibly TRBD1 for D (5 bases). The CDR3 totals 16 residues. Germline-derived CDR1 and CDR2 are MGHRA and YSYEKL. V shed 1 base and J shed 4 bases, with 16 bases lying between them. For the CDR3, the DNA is TGCGCCAGCAGCCAAGTTGGTGCAGGGAGCTTCTATGGCTACACCTTC. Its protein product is CASSQVGAGSFYGYTF.

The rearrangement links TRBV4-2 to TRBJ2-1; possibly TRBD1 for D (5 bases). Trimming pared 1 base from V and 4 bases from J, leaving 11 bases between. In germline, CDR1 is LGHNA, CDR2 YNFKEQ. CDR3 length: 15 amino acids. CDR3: CASSQAETAYNEQFF. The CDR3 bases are TGTGCCAGCAGCCAAGCTGAGACAGCTTACAATGAGCAGTTCTTC.

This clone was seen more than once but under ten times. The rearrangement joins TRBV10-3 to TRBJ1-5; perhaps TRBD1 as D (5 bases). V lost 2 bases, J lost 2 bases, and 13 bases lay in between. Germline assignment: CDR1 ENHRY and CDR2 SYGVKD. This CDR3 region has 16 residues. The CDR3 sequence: CAISEVRGSGNQPQHF. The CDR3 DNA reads TGTGCCATCAGTGAGGTAAGGGGCTCGGGCAATCAGCCCCAGCATTTT.

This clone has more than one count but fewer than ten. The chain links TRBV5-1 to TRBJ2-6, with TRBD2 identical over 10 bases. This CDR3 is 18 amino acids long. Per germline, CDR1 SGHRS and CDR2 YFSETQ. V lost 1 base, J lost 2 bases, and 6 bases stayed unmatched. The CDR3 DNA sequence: TGCGCCAGCAGCTTGAGTAGCGGGGGGTCTACTGGGGCCAACGTCCTGACTTTC. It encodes CASSLSSGGSTGANVLTF.

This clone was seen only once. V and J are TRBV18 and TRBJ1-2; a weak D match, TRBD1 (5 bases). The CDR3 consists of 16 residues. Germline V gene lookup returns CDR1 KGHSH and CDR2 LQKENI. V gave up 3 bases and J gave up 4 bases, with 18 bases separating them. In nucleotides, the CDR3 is TGTGCCAGCTCACCGATGGACATCCCTCTCTCCTATGGCTACACCTTC. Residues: CASSPMDIPLSYGYTF.

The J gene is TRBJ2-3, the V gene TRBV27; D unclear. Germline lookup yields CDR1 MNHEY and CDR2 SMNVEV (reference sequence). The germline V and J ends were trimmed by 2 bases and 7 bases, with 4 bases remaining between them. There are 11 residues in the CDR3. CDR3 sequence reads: CASSLGNTQYF. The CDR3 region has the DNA TGTGCCAGCAGTTTAGGAAATACGCAGTATTTT.

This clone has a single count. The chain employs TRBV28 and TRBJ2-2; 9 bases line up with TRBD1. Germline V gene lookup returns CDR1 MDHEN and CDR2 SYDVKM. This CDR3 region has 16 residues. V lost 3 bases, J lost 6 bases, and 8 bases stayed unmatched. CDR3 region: CASSFPGQGRAGELFF. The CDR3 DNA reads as TGTGCCAGCAGTTTTCCAGGACAGGGGAGGGCCGGGGAGCTGTTTTTT.

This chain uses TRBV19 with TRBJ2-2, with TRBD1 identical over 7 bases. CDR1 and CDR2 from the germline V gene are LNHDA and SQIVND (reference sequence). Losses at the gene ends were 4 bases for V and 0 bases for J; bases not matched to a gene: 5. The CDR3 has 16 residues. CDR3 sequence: CASSKRQGSNTGELFF. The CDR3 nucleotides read TGTGCCAGTAGTAAGAGACAGGGTTCGAACACCGGGGAGCTGTTTTTT.

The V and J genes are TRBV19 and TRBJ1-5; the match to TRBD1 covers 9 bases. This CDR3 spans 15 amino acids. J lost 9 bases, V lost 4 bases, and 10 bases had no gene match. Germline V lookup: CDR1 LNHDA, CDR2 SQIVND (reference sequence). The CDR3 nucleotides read TGTGCCAGTAGTAGGGACAGGGAGGGATGGCGGCCCCAGCATTTT. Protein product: CASSRDREGWRPQHF.

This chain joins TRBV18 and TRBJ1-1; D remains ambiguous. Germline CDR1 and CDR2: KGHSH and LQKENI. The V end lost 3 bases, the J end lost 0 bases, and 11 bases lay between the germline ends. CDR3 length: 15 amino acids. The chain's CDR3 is CASSPTNVMNTEAFF. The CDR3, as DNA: TGTGCCAGCTCACCGACCAATGTTATGAACACTGAAGCTTTCTTT.

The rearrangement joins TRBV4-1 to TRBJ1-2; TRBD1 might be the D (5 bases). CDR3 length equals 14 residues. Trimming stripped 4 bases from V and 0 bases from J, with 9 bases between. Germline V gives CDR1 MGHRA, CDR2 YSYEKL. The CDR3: CASSPQDSNYGYTF. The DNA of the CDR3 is TGCGCCAGCAGCCCACAGGATTCTAACTATGGCTACACCTTC.

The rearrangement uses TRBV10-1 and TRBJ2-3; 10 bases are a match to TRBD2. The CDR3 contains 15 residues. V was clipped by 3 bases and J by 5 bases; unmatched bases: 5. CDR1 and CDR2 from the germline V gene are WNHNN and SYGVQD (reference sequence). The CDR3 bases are TGCGCCAGCAGTGACCCTAGCGGGAGAGGAGATACGCAGTATTTT. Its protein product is CASSDPSGRGDTQYF.

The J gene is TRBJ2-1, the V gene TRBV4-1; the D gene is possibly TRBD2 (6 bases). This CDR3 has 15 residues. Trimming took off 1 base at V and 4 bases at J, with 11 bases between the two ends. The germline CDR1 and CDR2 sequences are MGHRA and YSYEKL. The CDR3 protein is CASSQAAGLYNEQFF. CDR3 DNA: TGCGCCAGCAGCCAAGCAGCGGGTTTATACAATGAGCAGTTCTTC.

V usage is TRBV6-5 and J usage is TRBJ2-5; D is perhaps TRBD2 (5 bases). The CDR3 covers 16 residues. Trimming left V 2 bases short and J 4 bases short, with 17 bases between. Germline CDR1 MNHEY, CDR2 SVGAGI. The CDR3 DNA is TGTGCCAGCAGTTACCAAAGGACCAAACTAGGAGAGACCCAGTACTTC. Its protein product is CASSYQRTKLGETQYF.

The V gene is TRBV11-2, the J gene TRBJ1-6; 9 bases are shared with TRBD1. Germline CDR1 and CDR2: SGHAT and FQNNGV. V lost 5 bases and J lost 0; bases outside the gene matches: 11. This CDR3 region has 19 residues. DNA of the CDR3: TGTGCCAGCAGCGTCTACGGGGGACAGGGAAGCTCCTATAATTCACCCCTCCACTTT. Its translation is CASSVYGGQGSSYNSPLHF.